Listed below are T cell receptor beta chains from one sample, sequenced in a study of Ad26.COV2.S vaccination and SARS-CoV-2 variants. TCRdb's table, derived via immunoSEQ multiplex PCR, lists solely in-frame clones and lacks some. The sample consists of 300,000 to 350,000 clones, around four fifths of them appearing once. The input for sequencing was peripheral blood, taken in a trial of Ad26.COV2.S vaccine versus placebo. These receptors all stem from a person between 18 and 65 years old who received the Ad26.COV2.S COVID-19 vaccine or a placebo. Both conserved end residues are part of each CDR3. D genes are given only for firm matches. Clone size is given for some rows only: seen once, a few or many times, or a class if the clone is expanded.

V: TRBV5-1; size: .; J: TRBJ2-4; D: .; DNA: TGCGCCAGCAGCTTTGGGCAGGGAGTAGCCAAAAACATTCAGTACTTC; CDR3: CASSFGQGVAKNIQYF
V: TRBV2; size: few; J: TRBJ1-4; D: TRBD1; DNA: TGTGCCAGCAGTGAAGCTGGGACAGGGAATGAAAAACTGTTTTTT; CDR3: CASSEAGTGNEKLFF
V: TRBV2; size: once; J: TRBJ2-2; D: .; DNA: TGTGCCAGCACCGGTCGGGGAGGTAACACCGGGGAGCTGTTTTTT; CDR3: CASTGRGGNTGELFF
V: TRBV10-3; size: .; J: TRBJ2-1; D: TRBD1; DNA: TGTGCCATCAGTTCCGGGACAGACAATGAGCAGTTCTTC; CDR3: CAISSGTDNEQFF
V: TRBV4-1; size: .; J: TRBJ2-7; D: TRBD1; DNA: TGCGCCAGCAGCCATCGGGACAGGGGGTCCCACGAGCAGTACTTC; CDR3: CASSHRDRGSHEQYF
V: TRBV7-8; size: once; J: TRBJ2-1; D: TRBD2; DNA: TGTGCCAGCAGCCCACGACTAGCGGGTATATACAATGAGCAGTTCTTC; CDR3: CASSPRLAGIYNEQFF
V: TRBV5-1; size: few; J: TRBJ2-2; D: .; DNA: TGCGCCAGCAAAGAGGGTGTGACCGGGGAGCTGTTTTTT; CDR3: CASKEGVTGELFF
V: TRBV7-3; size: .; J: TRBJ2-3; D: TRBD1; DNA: TGTGCCAGCAGCCCCGTTTCCTTGGACAGGGGGCTGTTGGGCACAGATACGCAGTATTTT; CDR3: CASSPVSLDRGLLGTDTQYF
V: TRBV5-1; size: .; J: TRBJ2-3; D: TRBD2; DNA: TGCGCCAGCAGCTTGGTTGCAGCGGGGTTTAGCACAGATACGCAGTATTTT; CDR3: CASSLVAAGFSTDTQYF
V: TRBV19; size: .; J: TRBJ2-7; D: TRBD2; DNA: TGTGCCAGTAGTAGTCACGCGGGGGAAGGGGAGCAGTACTTC; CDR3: CASSSHAGEGEQYF
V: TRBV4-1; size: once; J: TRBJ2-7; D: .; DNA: TGCGCCAGCAGCCCCATGGACGGGTACTCCTACGAGCAGTACTTC; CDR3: CASSPMDGYSYEQYF
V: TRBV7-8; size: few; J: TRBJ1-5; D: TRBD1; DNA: TGTGCCAGCAGCCCATCTCAGGGGGGCAATCAGCCCCAGCATTTT; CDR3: CASSPSQGGNQPQHF
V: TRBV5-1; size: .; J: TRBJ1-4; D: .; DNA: TGCGCCAGCAGCGTGCAGGCAGCTAATGAAAAACTGTTTTTT; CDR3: CASSVQAANEKLFF
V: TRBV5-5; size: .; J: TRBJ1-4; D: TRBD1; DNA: TGTGCCAGCAGCTTGGCCCCGGGACAGCCTAATGAAAAACTGTTTTTT; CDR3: CASSLAPGQPNEKLFF
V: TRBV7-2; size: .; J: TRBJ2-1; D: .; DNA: TGTGCCAGCAGCTTTCCTAGTTGGGGCCGGAATGAGCAGTTCTTC; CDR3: CASSFPSWGRNEQFF
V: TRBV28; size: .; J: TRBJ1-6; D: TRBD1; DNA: TGTGCCAGCAGTTTATCCCGACAGGGGAGGACACCCCTCCACTTT; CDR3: CASSLSRQGRTPLHF
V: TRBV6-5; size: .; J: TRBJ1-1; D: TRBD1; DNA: TGTGCCAGCAGTCGTACAGGGGATCGAGCTTTCTTT; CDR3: CASSRTGDRAFF
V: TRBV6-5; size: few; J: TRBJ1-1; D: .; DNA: TGTGCCAGCAGCCGTTACCTTCACACTGAAGCTTTCTTT; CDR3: CASSRYLHTEAFF
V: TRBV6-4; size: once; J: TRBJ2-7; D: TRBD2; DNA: TGTGCCAGCAGCCTCCTAGCGGGGGCCTACGAGCAGTACTTC; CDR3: CASSLLAGAYEQYF
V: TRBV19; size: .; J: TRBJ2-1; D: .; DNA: TGTGCCAGTAGTACCATCCCAGACAGCAATGAGCAGTTCTTC; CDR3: CASSTIPDSNEQFF
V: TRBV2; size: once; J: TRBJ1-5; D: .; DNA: TGTGCCAGCAGTATCAAGGTCTATCAGCCCCAGCATTTT; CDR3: CASSIKVYQPQHF
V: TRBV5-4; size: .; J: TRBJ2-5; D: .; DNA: TGTGCCAGCAGCCGGGTCCCTGGTGGGGGGGCCGGTGAGACCCAGTACTTC; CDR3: CASSRVPGGGAGETQYF
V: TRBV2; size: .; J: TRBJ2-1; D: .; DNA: TGTGCCAGCAGTGTAGATAGGGGGGTCTACAATGAGCAGTTCTTC; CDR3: CASSVDRGVYNEQFF
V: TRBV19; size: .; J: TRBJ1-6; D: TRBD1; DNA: TGTGCCAGTAGTACGCCCACCGGGACAGGGTCTTCACCCCTCCACTTT; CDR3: CASSTPTGTGSSPLHF
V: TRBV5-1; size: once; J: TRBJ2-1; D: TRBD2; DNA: TGCGCCAGTCACCGGGGACTAGCGGGGGGTCGGGATGAGCAGTTCTTC; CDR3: CASHRGLAGGRDEQFF
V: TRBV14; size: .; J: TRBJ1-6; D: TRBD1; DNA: TGTGCCAGCCTCAACAGGGGAACCTATAATTCACCCCTCCACTTT; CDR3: CASLNRGTYNSPLHF
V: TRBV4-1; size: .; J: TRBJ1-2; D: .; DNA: TGCGCCAGCAGCCCTGACTACCGACAGGATCCCTATGGCTACACCTTC; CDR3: CASSPDYRQDPYGYTF
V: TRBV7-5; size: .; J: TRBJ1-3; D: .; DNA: TGTGCCAGAAGCCTCGGACAGGGAACTGGAAACACCATATATTTT; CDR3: CARSLGQGTGNTIYF
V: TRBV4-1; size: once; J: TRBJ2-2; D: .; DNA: TGCGCCAGCAGCCAAGAGGCCGGGGAGCTGTTTTTT; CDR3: CASSQEAGELFF
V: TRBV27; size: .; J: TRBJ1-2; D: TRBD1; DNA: TGTGCCAGCAGTTTTTCTGGGACAGGTAGGGGCTACACCTTC; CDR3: CASSFSGTGRGYTF
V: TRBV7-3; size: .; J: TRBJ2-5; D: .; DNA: TGTGCCAGCAGCTCCGGGGGCGGGGAAGAGACCCAGTACTTC; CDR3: CASSSGGGEETQYF
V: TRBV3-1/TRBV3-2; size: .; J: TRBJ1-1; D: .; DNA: TGTGCCAGCAGCCAAAGAAGATTCGACACTGAAGCTTTCTTT; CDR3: CASSQRRFDTEAFF
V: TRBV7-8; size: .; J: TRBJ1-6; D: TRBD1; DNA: TGTGCCACAAGAGACAGGGCCTCCTATAATTCACCCCTCCACTTT; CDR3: CATRDRASYNSPLHF
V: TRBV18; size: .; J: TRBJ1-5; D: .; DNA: TGTGCCAGCTCCCAGGACTCCTGGGGCAGCAATCAGCCCCAGCATTTT; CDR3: CASSQDSWGSNQPQHF
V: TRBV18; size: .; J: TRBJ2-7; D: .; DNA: TGTGCCAGCTCACCTCAACGTCGGGGAAGCGGAAACTACGAGCAGTACTTC; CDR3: CASSPQRRGSGNYEQYF
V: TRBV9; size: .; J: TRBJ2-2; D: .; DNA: TGTGCCAGCAGCGTACGGGGGTCGAACACCGGGGAGCTGTTTTTT; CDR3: CASSVRGSNTGELFF
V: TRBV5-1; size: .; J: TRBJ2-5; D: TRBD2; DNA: TGCGCCAGCAGCTTGGCCGGGACTAGCGGTGCGTTGAAGACCCAGTACTTC; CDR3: CASSLAGTSGALKTQYF
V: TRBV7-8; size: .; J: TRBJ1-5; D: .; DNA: TGTGCCAGCAGCTTGCAACTCCGACAGGCAGGGCAGCCCCAGCATTTT; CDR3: CASSLQLRQAGQPQHF
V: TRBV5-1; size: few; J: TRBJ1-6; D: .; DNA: TGCGCCAGCAGCCTCGGGAGGGGAGAGGTACCCCTCCACTTT; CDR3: CASSLGRGEVPLHF
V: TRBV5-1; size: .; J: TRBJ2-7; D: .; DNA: TGCGCCAGCAGAGTTGAGGGATTCCCCTACGAGCAGTACTTC; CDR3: CASRVEGFPYEQYF
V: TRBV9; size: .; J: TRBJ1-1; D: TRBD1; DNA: TGTGCCAGCAGCGTAGCACAGGGGATAACTGAAGCTTTCTTT; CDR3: CASSVAQGITEAFF
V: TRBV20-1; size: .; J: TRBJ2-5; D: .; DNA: TGCAGGATCGGACTATCAGAGACCCAGTACTTC; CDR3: CRIGLSETQYF
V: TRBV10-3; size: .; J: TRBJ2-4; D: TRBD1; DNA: TGTGCCATCAGTAAGTCTTCCGGGACAGCGCAGTACTTC; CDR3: CAISKSSGTAQYF
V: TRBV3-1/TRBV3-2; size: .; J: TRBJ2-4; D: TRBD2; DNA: TGTGCCAGCAGCCAAGAGACTAGCGGGGTTCCCAAAAACATTCAGTACTTC; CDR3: CASSQETSGVPKNIQYF
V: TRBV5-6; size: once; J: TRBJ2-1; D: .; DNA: TGTGCCAGCAGCCCCTGGAGCCACCTCAGGAATGAGCAGTTCTTC; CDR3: CASSPWSHLRNEQFF
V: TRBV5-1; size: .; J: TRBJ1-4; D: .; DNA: TGCGCCAGCAGCTTGGATCGGGGTTCGGAAAAACTGTTTTTT; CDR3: CASSLDRGSEKLFF
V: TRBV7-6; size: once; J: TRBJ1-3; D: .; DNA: TGTGCCAGCAGCTTAGCGACTGGAAACACCATATATTTT; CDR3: CASSLATGNTIYF
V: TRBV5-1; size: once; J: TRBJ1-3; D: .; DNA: TGCGCCAGCCGATTCCCGCACGGGGACTCTGGAAACACCATATATTTT; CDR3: CASRFPHGDSGNTIYF
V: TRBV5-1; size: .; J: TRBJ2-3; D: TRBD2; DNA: TGCGCCAGCAGCTTGTGGACGGCCGGGACTAGCCTCGAGGGCACAGATACGCAGTATTTT; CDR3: CASSLWTAGTSLEGTDTQYF
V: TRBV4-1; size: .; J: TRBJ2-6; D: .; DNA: TGCGCCAGCAGCCAAAAAAAGGACAGCTCTGGGGCCAACGTCCTGACTTTC; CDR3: CASSQKKDSSGANVLTF
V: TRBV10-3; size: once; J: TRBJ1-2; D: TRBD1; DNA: TGTGCCATCACTTCGGGACAGTTCTATGGCTACACCTTC; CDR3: CAITSGQFYGYTF
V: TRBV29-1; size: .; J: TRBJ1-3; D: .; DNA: TGCAGCGTTGAAAGGAGATTCTCTGGAAACACCATATATTTT; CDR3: CSVERRFSGNTIYF
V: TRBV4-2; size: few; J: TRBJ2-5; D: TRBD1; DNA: TGTGCCAGCAGCCAAGACCACAGGGGGATGGAGACCCAGTACTTC; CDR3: CASSQDHRGMETQYF
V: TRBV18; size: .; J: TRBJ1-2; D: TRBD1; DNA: TGTGCCAGCTCACCAATAGAATGGACAGGGCCTAGAGCTAACTATGGCTACACCTTC; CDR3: CASSPIEWTGPRANYGYTF